Shown below are 30 T cell receptor beta chains from a single sample sequenced in a study of technical replicates of blood from a handful of donors. The repertoire was sequenced with immunoSEQ multiplex PCR; TCRdb's copy has only in-frame clones and lacks some. The data contain approximately 84,000 clones, 98% of them seen just once; the ten biggest clones take up approximately 0.15%. Source material: T cells isolated from PBMCs. Receptors were obtained from a human donor in good health.

V is TRBV28 and J is TRBJ2-1; a possible D gene is TRBD1 (6 bases). Germline loops: CDR1 MDHEN, CDR2 SYDVKM. V shed 3 bases and J shed 3 bases, with 12 bases lying between them. CDR3 length: 15 amino acids. The CDR3 reads CASSFQGPGYNEQFF. Here the CDR3 DNA reads TGTGCCAGCAGTTTTCAGGGGCCGGGCTACAATGAGCAGTTCTTC.

The chain couples TRBV4-2 to TRBJ2-7; 7 nucleotides agree with TRBD1. Germline V gene lookup returns CDR1 LGHNA and CDR2 YNFKEQ. This CDR3 is 12 amino acids long. J gave up 6 bases and V 1 base, and 0 bases lay outside the gene matches. The CDR3 reads CASSQGTGEQYF. The DNA of the CDR3 is TGTGCCAGCAGCCAAGGGACAGGCGAGCAGTACTTC.

V and J are TRBV4-1 and TRBJ2-4, with 8 bases matching TRBD1. Germline V gives CDR1 MGHRA, CDR2 YSYEKL. V lost 4 bases to trimming and J lost 4 bases; unmatched junction nucleotides: 6. This CDR3 has 15 residues. In nucleotides, the CDR3 is TGCGCCAGCAGCCCTGGACAGGGTACAAAAAACATTCAGTACTTC. This encodes CASSPGQGTKNIQYF.

The J gene is TRBJ2-7, the V gene TRBV4-1; 8 positions agree with TRBD1. J was trimmed by 4 bases and V by 1 base; bases with no gene match: 6. Germline V gene lookup returns CDR1 MGHRA and CDR2 YSYEKL. The length of the CDR3 is 15 residues. CDR3: CASSQGRDRGYEQYF. Written as DNA, the CDR3 is TGCGCCAGCAGCCAAGGTAGAGACAGGGGATACGAGCAGTACTTC.

The chain joins TRBV19 to TRBJ1-5; 7 nucleotides agree with TRBD1. Trimming took 8 bases from V and 0 from J; bases not matched to a gene: 7. The CDR3 consists of 15 residues. CDR1 and CDR2 (germline): LNHDA, SQIVND (reference sequence). CDR3 in amino acids: CASQLHRGSNQPQHF. The CDR3 DNA is TGTGCCAGTCAACTACACAGGGGTAGCAATCAGCCCCAGCATTTT.

In the case of this clone: Germline and junction disagree at one end, which may indicate a read error. The rearrangement joins TRBV7-7 to TRBJ2-2, with D possibly TRBD2 on 7 matching bases. This CDR3 comprises 14 residues. The germline V gene has CDR1 SSHAT and CDR2 FNYEAQ (reference sequence). This CDR3 reads CASTGGVGTGELFF. CDR3 DNA: TGTGCTAGCACGGGGGGCGTTGGCACCGGGGAGCTGTTTTTT.

V is TRBV21-1 and J is TRBJ1-5; TRBD1, as called in the table, went unchecked against the DNA. TRBV21-1 is assigned pseudogene status. The CDR3 covers 16 residues. CDR3 loop: CATRDRGSYSNQPQHF. In DNA form, the CDR3 reads TGTGCCACCCGGGACAGGGGATCCTATAGCAATCAGCCCCAGCATTTT.

This chain links TRBV19 with TRBJ2-6; D may be TRBD1 (6 bases). This CDR3 has 18 amino acids. Germline V gene data show CDR1 as LNHDA and CDR2 as SQIVND (reference sequence). V dropped 7 bases and J dropped 5 bases, with 24 bases sitting between them. The CDR3 nucleotides read TGTGCCAGTACCCCCTACAGCTGGGGGCAGGAGAGGGCCAACGTCCTGACTTTC. Translated: CASTPYSWGQERANVLTF.

The rearrangement links TRBV27 to TRBJ1-5, with D possibly being TRBD1 (6 bases). Per germline, CDR1 MNHEY and CDR2 SMNVEV (reference sequence). CDR3 length equals 14 residues. The ends were cut back, 7 bases at V and 6 bases at J, with 16 bases in the middle. Here the CDR3 reads CASNEGHDTQPQHF. CDR3 in DNA: TGTGCCAGCAATGAGGGACACGACACTCAGCCCCAGCATTTT.

The V gene is TRBV5-6, the J gene TRBJ2-1; possibly TRBD2 for D (6 bases). The CDR3 has 11 residues. Germline assignment: CDR1 SGHDT and CDR2 YYEEEE. V was trimmed by 4 bases and J by 10 bases, leaving 9 bases between them. CDR3 in amino acids: CASSRRGEQFF. The CDR3 coding sequence is TGTGCCAGCAGCCGACGGGGGGAGCAGTTCTTC. The entire variable domain, with the rest obtained from reference TRBV5-6 and TRBJ2-1, is as follows: DAGVTQSPTHLIKTRGQQVTLRCSPKSGHDTVSWYQQALGQGPQFIFQYYEEEERQRGNFPDRFSGHQFPNYSSELNVNALLLGDSALYLCASSRRGEQFFGPGTRLTVL.

The chain is built from TRBV6-5 and TRBJ2-4; 8 bases agree with TRBD2. Germline assignment: CDR1 MNHEY and CDR2 SVGAGI. CDR3 length: 16 amino acids. J was trimmed by 1 base and V by 2 bases; bases with no gene match: 4. The CDR3 sequence: CASSYDPGGAKNIQYF. The CDR3 DNA is TGTGCCAGCAGTTACGATCCGGGGGGGGCCAAAAACATTCAGTACTTC.

CDR3 amino acids: CASSQRQAGRETQYF. Here the CDR3 DNA reads TGCGCCAGCAGCCAGAGACAGGCGGGTAGAGAGACCCAGTACTTC. The gene calls are TRBV10-1 and TRBJ2-5, with TRBD1 as a possible D gene (6 bases). Trimming stripped 6 bases from V and 4 bases from J, with 18 bases between. CDR1 is WNHNN and CDR2 is SYGVQD in the germline V gene (reference sequence). The CDR3 length is 15 residues.

This rearrangement joins TRBV7-9 to TRBJ1-5, with D perhaps TRBD1 (5 bases). From germline, CDR1 is SEHNR and CDR2 FQNEAQ (reference sequence). The CDR3 contains 12 residues. The V and J ends lost 3 bases and 8 bases respectively, with 8 bases between them. CDR3 sequence (DNA): TGTGCCAGCAGCTTGGGGCAAGAGCCCCAGCATTTT. As protein: CASSLGQEPQHF.

This rearrangement joins TRBV9 to TRBJ2-5; 7 bases map to TRBD1. Losses at the gene ends were 4 bases for V and 2 bases for J; bases not matched to a gene: 5. CDR3 length equals 14 residues. Germline V gene data show CDR1 as SGDLS and CDR2 as YYNGEE. In DNA, the CDR3 is TGTGCCAGCAGCCTGGGGACAGCTCAAGAGACCCAGTACTTC. It encodes CASSLGTAQETQYF.

The chain has TRBV10-1 and TRBJ2-1; D unclear. Germline V CDR1 and CDR2: WNHNN, SYGVQD (reference sequence). The CDR3 is 12 residues long. V shed 3 bases and J shed 4 bases, with 4 bases lying between them. CDR3 in amino acids: CASSDGYNEQFF. The CDR3 region has the DNA TGCGCCAGCAGTGACGGTTACAATGAGCAGTTCTTC.

The chain is built from TRBV4-1 and TRBJ2-1, with 10 nucleotides matching TRBD2. This CDR3 region has 16 residues. Germline assignment: CDR1 MGHRA and CDR2 YSYEKL. V dropped 1 base and J dropped 9; count of bases not matched to a gene: 9. In DNA form, the CDR3 reads TGCGCCAGCAGCCAAGGTGGTCTAGCGGGAGAAGGTGAGCAGTTCTTC. It translates to CASSQGGLAGEGEQFF.

This chain uses TRBV19 with TRBJ2-7; maybe TRBD2 (6 bases). The V gene's germline CDR1 is LNHDA and CDR2 SQIVND (reference sequence). There are 13 residues in the CDR3. V gave up 10 bases and J gave up 6 bases, with 19 bases separating them. CDR3 protein: CAISIADGREQYF. CDR3 sequence (DNA): TGTGCCATTTCGATAGCGGATGGTCGCGAGCAGTACTTC.

This chain links TRBV7-9 with TRBJ1-1; 8 bases match TRBD1. The ends lost 4 bases at V and 4 bases at J; junction bases unmatched: 17. Germline V CDR1 and CDR2: SEHNR, FQNEAQ (reference sequence). CDR3 length equals 18 residues. The CDR3 is CASSSPDRGSTQGTEAFF. The CDR3 nucleotides read TGTGCCAGCAGCTCCCCCGACAGGGGTTCCACTCAGGGCACTGAAGCTTTCTTT. The full variable domain, with the rest looked up from reference TRBV7-9 and TRBJ1-1, is DTGVSQNPRHKITKRGQNVTFRCDPISEHNRLYWYRQTLGQGPEFLTYFQNEAQLEKSRLLSDRFSAERPKGSFSTLEIQRTEQGDSAMYLCASSSPDRGSTQGTEAFFGQGTRLTVV.

The gene calls are TRBV14 and TRBJ1-1, with 7 bases aligning to TRBD1. Germline V gene lookup returns CDR1 SGHDN and CDR2 FVKESK. V was clipped by 0 bases and J by 7 bases; unmatched bases: 11. The CDR3 spans 16 residues. Here the CDR3 DNA reads TGTGCCAGCAGCCAAGATCTCTGGACAGGAGGAATTGAAGCTTTCTTT. Translation gives CASSQDLWTGGIEAFF.

About this clone: One end of the junction varies from germline; a read error may be responsible. This rearrangement joins TRBV25-1 to TRBJ1-1; a weak D match, TRBD1 (6 bases). CDR1 and CDR2 (germline): MGHDK, SYGVNS. The CDR3 runs to 14 residues. CDR3 protein: CASIASGTQLGHIF. Here the CDR3 DNA reads TGTGCCAGCATCGCCTCCGGGACACAATTGGGGCATATCTTT.

The rearrangement joins TRBV28 to TRBJ1-4; D is possibly TRBD1 (5 bases). The CDR3 is 14 residues long. V dropped 3 bases and J dropped 8 bases, with 13 bases sitting between them. From germline, CDR1 is MDHEN and CDR2 SYDVKM. CDR3 sequence reads: CASSFFQGAEKLFF. For the CDR3, the DNA is TGTGCCAGCAGTTTTTTCCAGGGCGCCGAAAAACTGTTTTTT.

V is TRBV4-1 and J is TRBJ2-3; the D gene is possibly TRBD1 (6 bases). This CDR3 region has 14 residues. Germline assignment: CDR1 MGHRA and CDR2 YSYEKL. V was shortened by 0 bases and J by 9 bases, with 13 bases between the two germline ends. CDR3 bases: TGCGCCAGCAGCCAAGATCTCGGGACATCAACGCAGTATTTT. Its protein product is CASSQDLGTSTQYF.

The chain has TRBV5-1 and TRBJ1-1, with 8 nucleotides matching TRBD1. J was trimmed by 12 bases and V by 0 bases; bases with no gene match: 4. CDR3 length: 12 amino acids. Germline CDR1 and CDR2: SGHRS and YFSETQ. For the CDR3, the DNA is TGCGCCAGCAGCTTGGCGGACAGGGAAACTTTCTTT. Translation: CASSLADRETFF.

The chain is built from TRBV14 and TRBJ1-3; the D gene is possibly TRBD1 (5 bases). This CDR3 region has 15 residues. CDR1 SGHDN and CDR2 FVKESK come from the germline V gene. V dropped 1 base and J dropped 4 bases, with 11 bases sitting between them. The CDR3 DNA follows: TGTGCCAGCAGCCAAGGCGGGACGCCGGGAAACACCATATATTTT. Its protein product is CASSQGGTPGNTIYF.

The CDR3 coding sequence is TGTGCCAGCAGTAACAGGGGGCTGGGCTATGGCTACACCTTC. The encoded protein is CASSNRGLGYGYTF. V usage is TRBV6-5 and J usage is TRBJ1-2, with 9 positions matching TRBD1. Germline V gene lookup returns CDR1 MNHEY and CDR2 SVGAGI. CDR3 length: 14 amino acids. The J segment lost 4 bases and the V segment lost 5 bases, leaving 5 bases of the junction unmatched.

The rearrangement links TRBV5-6 to TRBJ1-1, with D perhaps matching TRBD1 (6 bases). The germline V gene has CDR1 SGHDT and CDR2 YYEEEE. There are 15 residues in the CDR3. The V end was cut by 4 bases, the J end by 7 bases, with 20 bases between. The CDR3 sequence: CASSLGRTDTREAFF. In nucleotides, the CDR3 is TGTGCCAGCAGCCTGGGCCGGACAGACACCCGTGAAGCTTTCTTT.

The rearrangement joins TRBV30 to TRBJ2-2, with TRBD2 matching 9 bases. The CDR3 runs to 15 residues. From germline, CDR1 is GTSNPN and CDR2 SVGIG (reference sequence). V dropped 0 bases and J dropped 8; count of bases not matched to a gene: 7. The CDR3 coding sequence is TGTGCCTGGAGTGTAGGCGGGGGGGCGTCGGGGGAGCTGTTTTTT. Amino acids: CAWSVGGGASGELFF.

The chain uses TRBV4-2 and TRBJ2-2; D gene ambiguous. Germline-derived CDR1 and CDR2 are LGHNA and YNFKEQ. The CDR3 is made up of 15 amino acids. The V end was cut by 1 base, the J end by 0 bases, with 6 bases between. The CDR3 DNA follows: TGTGCCAGCAGCCAAGTAGTCGCGAACACCGGGGAGCTGTTTTTT. Its translation is CASSQVVANTGELFF.

V usage is TRBV5-4 and J usage is TRBJ1-1; a possible D gene is TRBD1 (5 bases). Germline CDR1 and CDR2: SGHNT and YYREEE (reference sequence). Deletions cut 0 bases from V and 5 bases from J, with 5 bases between. CDR3 size: 12 residues. The CDR3 nucleotides are TGTGCCAGCAGCTTGGAGGGGACTGAAGCTTTCTTT. Translated: CASSLEGTEAFF.

The chain combines TRBV2 with TRBJ2-3; no firm D call. The V and J ends lost 3 bases and 3 bases respectively, with 10 bases between them. The CDR3 is 14 residues long. Germline V lookup: CDR1 SNHLY, CDR2 FYNNEI. The CDR3 loop reads CASSDLAVTDTQYF. DNA for the CDR3: TGTGCCAGCAGTGACCTCGCGGTGACAGATACGCAGTATTTT.